The 17 T cell receptor beta chains listed next were all sequenced from one sample in a study of shared clonotypes between healthy human individuals. Method: immunoSEQ multiplex PCR; TCRdb's copy keeps in-frame clones and lacks some. Of 2,100,000 or so clones listed, 90% to 96% are singletons. Material: naive CD4+ T cells sorted from blood. The sample's subset: CD45RA+ positively selected. The receptors originated from a young man in good health.

This sequence joins TRBV7-2 and TRBJ2-1, with 11 nucleotides matching TRBD2. The V segment lost 7 bases and the J segment 3 bases; nucleotides outside the gene matches: 5. Germline loops: CDR1 SGHTA, CDR2 FQGNSA. The CDR3 consists of 15 residues. CDR3 sequence (DNA): TGTGCCAGCAAAATCCTAGCGGGAGGCTACAATGAGCAGTTCTTC. Protein sequence: CASKILAGGYNEQFF.

This clone has a single count. The chain links TRBV28 to TRBJ2-7, with D perhaps TRBD1 (5 bases). Germline V CDR1 and CDR2: MDHEN, SYDVKM. The CDR3 spans 18 residues. V gave up 1 base and J gave up 6 bases, with 25 bases separating them. The CDR3 DNA sequence: TGTGCCAGCAGTTTATATCGCATCACCCGCCAGGGAAAGACCGAGCAGTACTTC. Translation: CASSLYRITRQGKTEQYF.

V and J are TRBV4-3 and TRBJ2-1, with D unclear. This CDR3 comprises 13 residues. V was trimmed by 0 bases and J by 5 bases, leaving 5 bases between them. Germline CDR1 LGHNA, CDR2 YSLEER. CDR3 amino acids: CASSQEWDNEQFF. In DNA, the CDR3 is TGCGCCAGCAGCCAAGAATGGGACAATGAGCAGTTCTTC.

In the case of this clone: Additional DNA sequences in this sample encode the identical CDR3. The genes are TRBV6-5 and TRBJ2-7; perhaps TRBD1 as D (5 bases). V was shortened by 5 bases and J by 6 bases, with 11 bases between the two germline ends. The CDR3 is 12 amino acids. Germline assignment: CDR1 MNHEY and CDR2 SVGAGI. The CDR3 coding sequence is TGTGCCAGCAGTCGGCAGGGCCGCGAGCAGTACTTC. Protein product: CASSRQGREQYF.

J is TRBJ1-1 and V is TRBV25-1; D might be TRBD1 (5 bases). There are 13 residues in the CDR3. Germline V gene sequence: CDR1 MGHDK, CDR2 SYGVNS. Trimming took 3 bases from V and 11 from J, leaving 16 bases between them. In DNA form, the CDR3 reads TGTGCCAGCAGTGATGATGGGGCCCGGGGGGCTTTCTTT. This codes for CASSDDGARGAFF.

The chain is built from TRBV6-1 and TRBJ2-1; D is unclear. V was pared by 6 bases and J by 7 bases, with 10 bases between. The germline V gene encodes CDR1 MNHNS and CDR2 SASEGT. The CDR3 covers 12 residues. The CDR3 region is CASRADKNEQFF. The CDR3 DNA is TGTGCCAGCAGGGCGGATAAAAATGAGCAGTTCTTC.

DNA of the CDR3: TGTGCCAGCAGGACGGAACAGGGAGCCTACAATGAGCAGTTCTTC. Residues: CASRTEQGAYNEQFF. The V call is TRBV2, the J call TRBJ2-1, with TRBD1 as a possible D gene (6 bases). The CDR3 runs to 15 residues. Trimming left V 6 bases short and J 2 bases short, with 14 bases between. The germline V gene has CDR1 SNHLY and CDR2 FYNNEI.

The sample holds one count of this clone. The chain employs TRBV7-2 and TRBJ1-6; D is possibly TRBD1 (6 bases). Trimming cost V 3 bases and J 6 bases, with 12 bases left between them. CDR3 length: 15 amino acids. Germline values: CDR1 SGHTA, CDR2 FQGNSA. CDR3 sequence (DNA): TGTGCCAGCAGCTTCCGGCAGGGGAGTAATTCACCCCTCCACTTT. It encodes CASSFRQGSNSPLHF.

V gene TRBV7-2 combines with J gene TRBJ2-7; D gene uncertain. The germline V and J ends were trimmed by 5 bases and 1 base, with 21 bases remaining between them. The CDR3 loop spans 17 amino acids. CDR1 is SGHTA and CDR2 is FQGNSA in the germline V gene. The CDR3 DNA follows: TGTGCCAGCAGCCCGCAATCGGTGGGGTCTGGGTCCTACGAGCAGTACTTC. Translating it yields CASSPQSVGSGSYEQYF.

The gene calls are TRBV2 and TRBJ1-6; D remains unclear. Germline CDR1 reads SNHLY; CDR2 reads FYNNEI. Trimming removed 5 bases from V and 16 bases from J, with 18 bases in between. The CDR3 sequence is 13 residues long. Written as DNA, the CDR3 is TGTGCCAGCAGTCGAGACACCGTTTTGGGTCTCCACTTT. Its protein is CASSRDTVLGLHF. Filled out from reference TRBV2 and TRBJ1-6, the complete variable domain reads EPEVTQTPSHQVTQMGQEVILRCVPISNHLYFYWYRQILGQKVEFLVSFYNNEISEKSEIFDDQFSVERPDGSNFTLKIRSTKLEDSAMYFCASSRDTVLGLHFGNGTRLTVT.

The chain links TRBV6-5 to TRBJ2-1; D gene ambiguous. The CDR3 runs 13 residues. Germline V CDR1 and CDR2: MNHEY, SVGAGI. Trimming removed 0 bases at V and 8 bases at J, with 8 bases between. The chain's CDR3 is CASSYSNEDEQFF. The CDR3 DNA reads TGTGCCAGCAGTTACTCGAACGAGGATGAGCAGTTCTTC.

The chain is built from TRBV5-1 and TRBJ2-1, with 7 bases identical to TRBD1. This CDR3 has 15 residues. Trimming at V came to 1 base and at J to 6 bases, leaving 7 bases not matched to a gene. The germline CDR1 and CDR2 sequences are SGHRS and YFSETQ. The CDR3 region has the DNA TGCGCCAGCAGCTTGTCGACAGGGAAAGGCAATGAGCAGTTCTTC. Translating gives CASSLSTGKGNEQFF.

The chain combines TRBV7-3 with TRBJ2-3, with D tentatively TRBD2 (6 bases). In germline, CDR1 is SGHTA, CDR2 FQGTGA. The CDR3 sequence is 14 residues long. V lost 6 bases and J 2 bases, leaving 12 bases between the germline ends. The CDR3 sequence is CASSYSGITDTQYF. The CDR3 coding sequence is TGTGCCAGCAGTTATAGCGGAATCACAGATACGCAGTATTTT.

This chain connects TRBV5-6 to TRBJ2-1; 8 bases fit TRBD2. Germline CDR1 SGHDT, CDR2 YYEEEE. CDR3 length equals 15 residues. V gave up 6 bases and J gave up 0 bases; unmatched junction bases: 5. The CDR3 DNA reads as TGTGCCAGCACGCCAGGGACTAGCTCCTACAATGAGCAGTTCTTC. This gives the protein CASTPGTSSYNEQFF.

CDR3 in amino acids: CASSRRGRLQNEKLFF. In DNA, the CDR3 is TGTGCCAGCAGCAGACGAGGACGGTTACAGAATGAAAAACTGTTTTTT. This chain joins TRBV7-2 and TRBJ1-4; D call uncertain. The CDR3 contains 16 residues. CDR1 and CDR2 from the germline V gene are SGHTA and FQGNSA. Trimming cost V 5 bases and J 5 bases, with 18 bases left between them.

This clone was observed once. The chain couples TRBV5-1 to TRBJ2-7, with D tentatively TRBD1 (6 bases). Germline V gives CDR1 SGHRS, CDR2 YFSETQ. Trimming cost V 0 bases and J 2 bases, with 9 bases left between them. The CDR3 consists of 14 residues. The CDR3 nucleotides read TGCGCCAGCAGCTTGGGACAGGTAACCTACGAGCAGTACTTC. Residues: CASSLGQVTYEQYF.

This chain links TRBV7-2 with TRBJ1-1; possibly TRBD1 for D (5 bases). The germline CDR1 and CDR2 sequences are SGHTA and FQGNSA. Trimming cost V 4 bases and J 4 bases, with 16 bases left between them. There are 15 residues in the CDR3. The CDR3 nucleotides read TGTGCCAGCAGCTCGAATTGGGGGGGAACCACTGAAGCTTTCTTT. Protein product: CASSSNWGGTTEAFF.